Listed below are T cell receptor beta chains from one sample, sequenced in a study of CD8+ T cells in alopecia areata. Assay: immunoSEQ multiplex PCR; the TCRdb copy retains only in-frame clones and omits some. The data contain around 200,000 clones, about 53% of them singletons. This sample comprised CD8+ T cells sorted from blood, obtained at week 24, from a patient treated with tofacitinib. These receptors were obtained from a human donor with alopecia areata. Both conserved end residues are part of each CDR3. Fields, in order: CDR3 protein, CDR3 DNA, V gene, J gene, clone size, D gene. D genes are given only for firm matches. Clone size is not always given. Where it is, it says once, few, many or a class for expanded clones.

cdr3_aa: CASSLTSGGENEQFF
cdr3_nt: TGTGCCAGCAGCTTAACTAGCGGGGGCGAAAATGAGCAGTTCTTC
v_call: TRBV13
j_call: TRBJ2-1
clone_size: -
d_call: TRBD2

cdr3_aa: CASSLAETDTQYF
cdr3_nt: TGTGCCAGCAGCTTAGCGGAGACAGATACGCAGTATTTT
v_call: TRBV13
j_call: TRBJ2-3
clone_size: -
d_call: -

cdr3_aa: CAWSAGTGGQPQHF
cdr3_nt: TGTGCCTGGAGTGCCGGGACAGGGGGACAGCCCCAGCATTTT
v_call: TRBV30
j_call: TRBJ1-5
clone_size: few
d_call: TRBD1

cdr3_aa: CASSISLGTFSGNTIYF
cdr3_nt: TGTGCCAGTAGTATCAGCCTGGGGACATTCTCTGGAAACACCATATATTTT
v_call: TRBV19
j_call: TRBJ1-3
clone_size: -
d_call: -

cdr3_aa: CAWSGTGELFF
cdr3_nt: TGTGCCTGGAGTGGCACCGGGGAGCTGTTTTTT
v_call: TRBV30
j_call: TRBJ2-2
clone_size: few
d_call: -

cdr3_aa: CASSLVPVSGGHQETQYF
cdr3_nt: TGCGCCAGCAGCTTGGTGCCGGTTAGCGGGGGTCACCAAGAGACCCAGTACTTC
v_call: TRBV5-1
j_call: TRBJ2-5
clone_size: once
d_call: TRBD2

cdr3_aa: CASSSGQGENIQYF
cdr3_nt: TGTGCCAGCAGCTCGGGACAGGGAGAAAACATTCAGTACTTC
v_call: TRBV7-9
j_call: TRBJ2-4
clone_size: few
d_call: TRBD1

cdr3_aa: CASSQEETNNEQFF
cdr3_nt: TGCGCCAGCAGCCAAGAGGAGACGAACAATGAGCAGTTCTTC
v_call: TRBV4-1
j_call: TRBJ2-1
clone_size: -
d_call: -

cdr3_aa: CASSQASDFYGYTF
cdr3_nt: TGTGCCAGCAGCCAAGCGAGCGACTTCTATGGCTACACCTTC
v_call: TRBV13
j_call: TRBJ1-2
clone_size: -
d_call: -

cdr3_aa: CASSHGGLYEQYF
cdr3_nt: TGCGCCAGCAGCCATGGTGGACTTTACGAGCAGTACTTC
v_call: TRBV4-1
j_call: TRBJ2-7
clone_size: many
d_call: -

cdr3_aa: CSVEGRLPEAFF
cdr3_nt: TGCAGCGTAGAAGGCAGGTTACCTGAAGCTTTCTTT
v_call: TRBV29-1
j_call: TRBJ1-1
clone_size: -
d_call: -

cdr3_aa: CASSLSTGSDQPQHF
cdr3_nt: TGTGCCAGCAGCTTATCGACAGGGAGCGATCAGCCCCAGCATTTT
v_call: TRBV7-9
j_call: TRBJ1-5
clone_size: -
d_call: TRBD1

cdr3_aa: CASIGGTTGKQYF
cdr3_nt: TGTGCCAGCATAGGTGGAACTACGGGGAAGCAGTACTTC
v_call: TRBV2
j_call: TRBJ2-7
clone_size: -
d_call: -

cdr3_aa: CASSPSKWEQYF
cdr3_nt: TGTGCCAGCAGCCCATCCAAATGGGAGCAGTACTTC
v_call: TRBV11-2
j_call: TRBJ2-7
clone_size: -
d_call: -

cdr3_aa: CASSFSGGGNEQFF
cdr3_nt: TGTGCCAGCAGCTTTAGCGGGGGCGGCAATGAGCAGTTCTTC
v_call: TRBV7-3
j_call: TRBJ2-1
clone_size: -
d_call: TRBD2

cdr3_aa: CASKGSGGTDTQYF
cdr3_nt: TGCGCCAGCAAAGGTAGCGGGGGCACAGATACGCAGTATTTT
v_call: TRBV5-1
j_call: TRBJ2-3
clone_size: -
d_call: TRBD2

cdr3_aa: CASSPMGEATNEKLFF
cdr3_nt: TGCGCCAGCAGCCCCATGGGGGAAGCAACTAATGAAAAACTGTTTTTT
v_call: TRBV4-3
j_call: TRBJ1-4
clone_size: once
d_call: -

cdr3_aa: CAISDPTGNTGELFF
cdr3_nt: TGTGCCATCAGTGACCCGACAGGGAACACCGGGGAGCTGTTTTTT
v_call: TRBV10-3
j_call: TRBJ2-2
clone_size: few
d_call: -

cdr3_aa: CASSPNMDEQYF
cdr3_nt: TGTGCCAGCAGCCCCAATATGGACGAGCAGTACTTC
v_call: TRBV6-5
j_call: TRBJ2-7
clone_size: few
d_call: -

cdr3_aa: CASSQDHPDVSNSPLHF
cdr3_nt: TGCGCCAGCAGCCAAGATCATCCGGATGTATCAAATTCACCCCTCCACTTT
v_call: TRBV4-3
j_call: TRBJ1-6
clone_size: few
d_call: -

cdr3_aa: CATSSDLASGNTIYF
cdr3_nt: TGTGCCACCAGCAGTGACTTGGCTTCTGGAAACACCATATATTTT
v_call: TRBV15
j_call: TRBJ1-3
clone_size: few
d_call: -

cdr3_aa: CASSLDRWGYEQYF
cdr3_nt: TGCGCCAGCAGCTTGGACAGGTGGGGCTACGAGCAGTACTTC
v_call: TRBV5-1
j_call: TRBJ2-7
clone_size: -
d_call: -

cdr3_aa: CASSLGQGGQETQYF
cdr3_nt: TGTGCCAGCAGCTTAGGACAGGGAGGCCAAGAGACCCAGTACTTC
v_call: TRBV7-7
j_call: TRBJ2-5
clone_size: once
d_call: -

cdr3_aa: CSASTGQNTEAFF
cdr3_nt: TGCAGCGCAAGCACAGGGCAGAACACTGAAGCTTTCTTT
v_call: TRBV29-1
j_call: TRBJ1-1
clone_size: -
d_call: -

cdr3_aa: CAWSVRGNTEAFF
cdr3_nt: TGTGCCTGGAGTGTACGGGGGAACACTGAAGCTTTCTTT
v_call: TRBV30
j_call: TRBJ1-1
clone_size: few
d_call: -

cdr3_aa: CASSVGYNEQFF
cdr3_nt: TGTGCCAGCAGCGTAGGCTATAATGAGCAGTTCTTC
v_call: TRBV9
j_call: TRBJ2-1
clone_size: -
d_call: -

cdr3_aa: CSVVYRRRKAFF
cdr3_nt: TGCAGCGTTGTGTACAGGCGGAGGAAAGCTTTCTTT
v_call: TRBV29-1
j_call: TRBJ1-1
clone_size: -
d_call: -

cdr3_aa: CASSMGRSYGYTF
cdr3_nt: TGTGCCAGTAGTATGGGGCGATCTTATGGCTACACCTTC
v_call: TRBV19
j_call: TRBJ1-2
clone_size: -
d_call: -

cdr3_aa: CASSSGTGGYTF
cdr3_nt: TGTGCCAGCAGCTCAGGGACAGGTGGCTACACCTTC
v_call: TRBV13
j_call: TRBJ1-2
clone_size: -
d_call: TRBD1

cdr3_aa: CASSLSGDGYTF
cdr3_nt: TGTGCCAGCAGTTTGTCCGGGGATGGCTACACCTTC
v_call: TRBV27
j_call: TRBJ1-2
clone_size: -
d_call: -

cdr3_aa: CSVEDGTDGYYEQYF
cdr3_nt: TGCAGCGTTGAAGATGGGACAGATGGATACTACGAGCAGTACTTC
v_call: TRBV29-1
j_call: TRBJ2-7
clone_size: -
d_call: TRBD1

cdr3_aa: CASSLEVTGGRKLFF
cdr3_nt: TGTGCCAGCAGCTTAGAGGTGACAGGGGGCAGAAAACTGTTTTTT
v_call: TRBV7-3
j_call: TRBJ1-4
clone_size: few
d_call: TRBD1

cdr3_aa: CSVGGDGRSYEQYF
cdr3_nt: TGCAGCGTGGGGGGCGACGGGAGATCCTACGAGCAGTACTTC
v_call: TRBV29-1
j_call: TRBJ2-7
clone_size: few
d_call: -

cdr3_aa: CASSSRGISNQPQHF
cdr3_nt: TGTGCCAGCAGCTCCAGGGGGATTAGCAATCAGCCCCAGCATTTT
v_call: TRBV7-2
j_call: TRBJ1-5
clone_size: -
d_call: TRBD1

cdr3_aa: CASSTGIEQYF
cdr3_nt: TGTGCCAGCAGTACAGGGATAGAGCAGTACTTC
v_call: TRBV27
j_call: TRBJ2-7
clone_size: -
d_call: -

cdr3_aa: CASSIGTEAFF
cdr3_nt: TGTGCCAGTAGTATAGGGACTGAAGCTTTCTTT
v_call: TRBV19
j_call: TRBJ1-1
clone_size: few
d_call: -

cdr3_aa: CASSQDTGTGYGYTF
cdr3_nt: TGCGCCAGCAGCCAAGACACTGGGACGGGTTATGGCTACACCTTC
v_call: TRBV4-3
j_call: TRBJ1-2
clone_size: -
d_call: -

cdr3_aa: CASSPDSWTGELFF
cdr3_nt: TGTGCCAGCAGCCCCGACAGTTGGACCGGGGAGCTGTTTTTT
v_call: TRBV6-5
j_call: TRBJ2-2
clone_size: -
d_call: -

cdr3_aa: CASRGIDGDSPGGEAFF
cdr3_nt: TGTGCCAGCAGGGGGATAGACGGTGACTCCCCAGGGGGAGAAGCTTTCTTT
v_call: TRBV2
j_call: TRBJ1-1
clone_size: -
d_call: TRBD1

cdr3_aa: CASSLRGDTEAFF
cdr3_nt: TGCGCCAGCAGCTTGAGGGGGGACACTGAAGCTTTCTTT
v_call: TRBV5-1
j_call: TRBJ1-1
clone_size: -
d_call: -

cdr3_aa: CASSLGGPLNTEAFF
cdr3_nt: TGTGCCAGCAGCTTAGGGGGGCCTCTGAACACTGAAGCTTTCTTT
v_call: TRBV7-2
j_call: TRBJ1-1
clone_size: -
d_call: -

cdr3_aa: CASSPRKNTEAFF
cdr3_nt: TGTGCCAGCTCTCCCAGGAAGAACACTGAAGCTTTCTTT
v_call: TRBV19
j_call: TRBJ1-1
clone_size: -
d_call: -